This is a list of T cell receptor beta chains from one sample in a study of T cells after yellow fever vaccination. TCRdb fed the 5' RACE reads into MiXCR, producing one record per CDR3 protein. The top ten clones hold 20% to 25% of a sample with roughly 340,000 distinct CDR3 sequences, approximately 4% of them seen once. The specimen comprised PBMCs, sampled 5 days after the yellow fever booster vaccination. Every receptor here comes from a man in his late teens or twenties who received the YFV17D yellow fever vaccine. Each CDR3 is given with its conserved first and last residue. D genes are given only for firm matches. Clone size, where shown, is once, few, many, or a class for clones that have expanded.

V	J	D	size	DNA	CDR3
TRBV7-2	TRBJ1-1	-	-	TGTGCCAGCAGGTCCCATGGGACGAACACTGAAGCTTTCTTT	CASRSHGTNTEAFF
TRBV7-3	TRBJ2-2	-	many	TGTGCCAGCAGCTTAACGTCCACCGGGGAGCTGTTTTTT	CASSLTSTGELFF
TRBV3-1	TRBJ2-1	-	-	TGTGCCAGCAAGATCGGACAGTCCTACAATGAGCAGTTCTTC	CASKIGQSYNEQFF
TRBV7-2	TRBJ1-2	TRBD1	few	TGTGCCAGCAGCTTAGGGGACAGGGTACAAGGCTACACCTTC	CASSLGDRVQGYTF
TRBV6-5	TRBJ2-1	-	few	TGTGCCAGCAGTTACCCCCCCCCGGGGGCGCGTGGTAGTGAGCAGTTCTTC	CASSYPPPGARGSEQFF
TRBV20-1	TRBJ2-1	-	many	TGCAGTGCTAGAGATAGCGTAAGCTCCTACAATGAGCAGTTCTTC	CSARDSVSSYNEQFF
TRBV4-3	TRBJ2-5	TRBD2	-	TGCGCCAGCAGCCAAGAATACAGCGGGGGCGCCCAAGAGACCCAGTACTTC	CASSQEYSGGAQETQYF
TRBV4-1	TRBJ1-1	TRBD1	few	TGCGCCAGCAGCCAAGAAGAAGGGACAGGGGCGATGAACACTGAAGCTTTCTTT	CASSQEEGTGAMNTEAFF
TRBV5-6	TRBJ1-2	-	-	TGTGCCAGCAGCCCAGGGGAGGATGGCTATGGCTACACCTTC	CASSPGEDGYGYTF
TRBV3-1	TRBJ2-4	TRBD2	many	TGTGCCAGCAGCGGTCGGGACCGCGGGGGATGGAACATTCAGTACTTC	CASSGRDRGGWNIQYF
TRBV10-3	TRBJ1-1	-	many	TGTGCCAGTAATGACAACCTGAACACTGAAGCTTTCTTT	CASNDNLNTEAFF
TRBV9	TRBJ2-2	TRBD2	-	TGTGCCAGCAGCGCGCGGGGGACCTACACCGGGGAGCTGTTTTTT	CASSARGTYTGELFF
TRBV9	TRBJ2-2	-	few	TGTGCCAGCAGCGCGGGACCATCAAACACCGGGGAGCTGTTTTTT	CASSAGPSNTGELFF
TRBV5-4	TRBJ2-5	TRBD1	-	TGTGCCAGCAGCGGCCGGACAGGAGAGGGGACCCAGTACTTC	CASSGRTGEGTQYF
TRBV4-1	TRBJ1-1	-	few	TGCGCCAGCAGCCAAGCAGAGGCGAACACTGAAGCTTTCTTT	CASSQAEANTEAFF
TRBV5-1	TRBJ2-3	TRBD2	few	TGCGCCAGCAGCTGGACTAGCGGGGTAGTATCAGATACGCAGTATTTT	CASSWTSGVVSDTQYF
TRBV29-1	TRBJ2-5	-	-	TGCAGCGTTGAAGCCTGGTGGAGGGACAGACGGCAAGAGACCCAGTACTTC	CSVEAWWRDRRQETQYF
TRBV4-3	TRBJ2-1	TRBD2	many	TGCGCCAGCAGCCAAGATGCGACGGGGGGGGTCTACAATGAGCAGTTCTTC	CASSQDATGGVYNEQFF
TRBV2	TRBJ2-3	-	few	TGTGCCAGCAGTATCCTAAGGGATACGCAGTATTTT	CASSILRDTQYF
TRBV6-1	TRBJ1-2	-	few	TGTGCCAGCAGTGAAGAAGCTTGGGGATGGGGCTACACCTTC	CASSEEAWGWGYTF
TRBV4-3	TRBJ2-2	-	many	TGCGCCAGCAGCCGACGACAGTACACCGGGGAGCTGTTTTTT	CASSRRQYTGELFF
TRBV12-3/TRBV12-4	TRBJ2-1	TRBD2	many	TGTGCCAGCAGTTCGACGACTAGCGGGGGCGATGAGCAGTTCTTC	CASSSTTSGGDEQFF
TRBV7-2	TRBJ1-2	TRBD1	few	TGTGCCAGCAGCCCACCCCTCCGGGACAGGGGGTATGGCTACACCTTC	CASSPPLRDRGYGYTF